This TCR beta chain is from a study of blood T cell repertoires in COVID-19. Participants, roughly 18 to 100 years old, spanned 25 or so US areas. Authors' methods: Amplification of reference gene primers was used by the study to estimate nucleated cell counts. Method: immunoSEQ multiplex PCR; TCRdb's copy keeps in-frame clones and lacks some. V, J and clone size were drawn from that table, and D and trimming were deduced from the DNA. Of roughly 180,000 clones in the sample, roughly 80% were seen once. Sequenced material: PBMCs or T cells enriched from blood (not recorded which). This TCR came from a woman in her 40s with acute COVID-19.

The CDR3 DNA follows: TGTGCCAGCACCGCAACAGGGACTAATGAAAAACTGTTTTTT. Protein: CASTATGTNEKLFF. This chain uses TRBV2 with TRBJ1-4, with D tentatively TRBD1 (6 bases). The CDR3 runs to 14 residues. V was cut by 7 bases and J by 2 bases, with 11 bases left in between. Germline V gives CDR1 SNHLY, CDR2 FYNNEI.